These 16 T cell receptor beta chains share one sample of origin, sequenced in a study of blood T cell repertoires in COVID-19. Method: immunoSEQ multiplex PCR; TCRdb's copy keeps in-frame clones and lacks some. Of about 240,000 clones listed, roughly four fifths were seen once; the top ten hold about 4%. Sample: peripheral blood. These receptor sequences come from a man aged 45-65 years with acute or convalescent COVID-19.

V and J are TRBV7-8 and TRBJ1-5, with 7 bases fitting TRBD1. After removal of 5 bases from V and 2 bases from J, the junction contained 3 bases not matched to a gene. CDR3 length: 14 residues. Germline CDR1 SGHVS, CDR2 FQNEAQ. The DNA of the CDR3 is TGTGCCAGCAGCGACGACAGGGGCAATCAGCCCCAGCATTTT. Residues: CASSDDRGNQPQHF. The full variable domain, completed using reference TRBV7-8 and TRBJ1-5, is GAGVSQSPRYKVAKRGQDVALRCDPISGHVSLFWYQQALGQGPEFLTYFQNEAQLDKSGLPSDRFFAERPEGSVSTLKIQRTQQEDSAVYLCASSDDRGNQPQHFGDGTRLSIL.

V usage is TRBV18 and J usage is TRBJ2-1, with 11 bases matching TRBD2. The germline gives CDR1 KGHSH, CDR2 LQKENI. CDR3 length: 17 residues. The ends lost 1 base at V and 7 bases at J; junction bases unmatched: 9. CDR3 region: CASSPLQLSGRANEQFF. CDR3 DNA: TGTGCCAGCTCACCACTCCAGCTTAGCGGGAGGGCGAATGAGCAGTTCTTC.

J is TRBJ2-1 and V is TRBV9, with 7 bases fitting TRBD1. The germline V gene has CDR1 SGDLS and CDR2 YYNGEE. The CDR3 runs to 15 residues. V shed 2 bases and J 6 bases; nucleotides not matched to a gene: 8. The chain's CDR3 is CASSVLTGVSNEQFF. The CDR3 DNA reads TGTGCCAGCAGCGTTTTAACAGGGGTCTCCAATGAGCAGTTCTTC.

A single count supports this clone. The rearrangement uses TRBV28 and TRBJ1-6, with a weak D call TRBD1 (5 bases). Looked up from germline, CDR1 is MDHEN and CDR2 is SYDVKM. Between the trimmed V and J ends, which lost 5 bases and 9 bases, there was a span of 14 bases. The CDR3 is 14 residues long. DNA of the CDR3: TGTGCCAGCAGTCTATTTCTAGACAGTTCACCCCTCCACTTT. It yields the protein CASSLFLDSSPLHF.

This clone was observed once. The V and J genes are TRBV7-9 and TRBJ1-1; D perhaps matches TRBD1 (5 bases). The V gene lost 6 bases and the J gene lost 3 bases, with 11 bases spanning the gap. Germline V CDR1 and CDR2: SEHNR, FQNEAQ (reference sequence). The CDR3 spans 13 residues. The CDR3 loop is CASSRQGDTEAFF. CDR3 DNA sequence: TGTGCCAGCAGTCGACAAGGGGACACTGAAGCTTTCTTT. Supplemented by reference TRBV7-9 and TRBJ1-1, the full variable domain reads DTGVSQNPRHKITKRGQNVTFRCDPISEHNRLYWYRQTLGQGPEFLTYFQNEAQLEKSRLLSDRFSAERPKGSFSTLEIQRTEQGDSAMYLCASSRQGDTEAFFGQGTRLTVV.

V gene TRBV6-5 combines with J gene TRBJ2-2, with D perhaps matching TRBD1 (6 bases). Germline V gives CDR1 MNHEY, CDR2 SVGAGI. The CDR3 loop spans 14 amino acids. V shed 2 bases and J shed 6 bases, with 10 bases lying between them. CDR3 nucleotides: TGTGCCAGCAGTTACCGTTCAGGGGCCGGGGAGCTGTTTTTT. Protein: CASSYRSGAGELFF.

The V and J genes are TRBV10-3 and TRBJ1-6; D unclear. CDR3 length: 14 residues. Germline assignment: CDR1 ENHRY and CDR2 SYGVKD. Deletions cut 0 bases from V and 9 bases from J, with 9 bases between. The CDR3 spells CAISESPGSSPLHF. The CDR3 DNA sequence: TGTGCCATCAGTGAGTCCCCTGGGAGTTCACCCCTCCACTTT.

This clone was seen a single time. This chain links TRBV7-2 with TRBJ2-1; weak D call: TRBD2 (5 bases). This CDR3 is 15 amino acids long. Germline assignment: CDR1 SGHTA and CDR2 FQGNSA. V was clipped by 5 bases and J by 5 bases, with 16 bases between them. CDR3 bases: TGTGCCAGCAGCCCCCTTGGCCTAGCTAACAATGAGCAGTTCTTC. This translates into CASSPLGLANNEQFF.

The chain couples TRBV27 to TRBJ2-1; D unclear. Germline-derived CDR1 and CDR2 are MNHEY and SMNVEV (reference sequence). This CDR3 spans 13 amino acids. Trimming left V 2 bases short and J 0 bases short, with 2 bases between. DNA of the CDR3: TGTGCCAGCAGTTTACGCTCCTACAATGAGCAGTTCTTC. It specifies CASSLRSYNEQFF.

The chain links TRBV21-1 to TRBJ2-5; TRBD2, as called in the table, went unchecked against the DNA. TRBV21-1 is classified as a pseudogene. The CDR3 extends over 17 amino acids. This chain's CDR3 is CASSNENASGSEETQYF. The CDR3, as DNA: TGTGCCAGCAGCAATGAAAACGCCTCGGGATCTGAGGAGACCCAGTACTTC.

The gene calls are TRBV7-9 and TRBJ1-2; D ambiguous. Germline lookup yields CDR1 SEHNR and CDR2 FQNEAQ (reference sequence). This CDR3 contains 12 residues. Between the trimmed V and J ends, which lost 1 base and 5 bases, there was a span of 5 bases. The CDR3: CASSLDRYGYTF. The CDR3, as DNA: TGTGCCAGCAGCTTAGACAGATATGGCTACACCTTC.

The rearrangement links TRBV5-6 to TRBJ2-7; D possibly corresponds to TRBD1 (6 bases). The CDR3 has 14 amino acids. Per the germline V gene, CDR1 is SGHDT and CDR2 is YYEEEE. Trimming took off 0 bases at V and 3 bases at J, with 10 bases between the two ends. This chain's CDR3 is CASSLGDTVYEQYF. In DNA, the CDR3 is TGTGCCAGCAGCTTGGGGGACACCGTCTACGAGCAGTACTTC.

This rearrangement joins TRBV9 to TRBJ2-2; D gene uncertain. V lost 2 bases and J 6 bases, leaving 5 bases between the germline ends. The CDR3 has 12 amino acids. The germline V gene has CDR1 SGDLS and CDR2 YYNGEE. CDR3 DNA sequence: TGTGCCAGCAGCGTTATAGCCGGGGAGCTGTTTTTT. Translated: CASSVIAGELFF.

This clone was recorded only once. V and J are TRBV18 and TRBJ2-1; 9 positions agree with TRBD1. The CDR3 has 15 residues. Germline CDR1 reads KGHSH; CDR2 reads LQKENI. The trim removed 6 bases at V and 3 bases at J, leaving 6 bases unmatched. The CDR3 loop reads CASSSGTGLYNEQFF. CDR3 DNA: TGTGCCAGCTCTTCCGGGACAGGGCTCTACAATGAGCAGTTCTTC.

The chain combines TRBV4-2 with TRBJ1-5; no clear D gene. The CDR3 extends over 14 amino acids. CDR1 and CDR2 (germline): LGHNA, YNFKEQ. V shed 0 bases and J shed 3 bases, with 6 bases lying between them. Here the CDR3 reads CASSQDVFNQPQHF. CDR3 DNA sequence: TGTGCCAGCAGCCAAGACGTTTTCAATCAGCCCCAGCATTTT.

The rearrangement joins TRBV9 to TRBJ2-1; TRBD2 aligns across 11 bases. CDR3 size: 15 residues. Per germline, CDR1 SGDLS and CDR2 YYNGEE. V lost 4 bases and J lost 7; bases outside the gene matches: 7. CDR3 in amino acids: CASSPTSGGENEQFF. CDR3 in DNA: TGTGCCAGCAGCCCCACTAGCGGGGGTGAGAATGAGCAGTTCTTC.